This T cell receptor (beta chain) was observed in a study of cytomegalovirus exposure and HLA in healthy donors. About this clone itself: As yet, its antigen is unknown.

The study, taken as a whole, reports: Altogether, 160 or so TCR beta chains were recorded as cytomegalovirus-associated. The authors reported that TCR beta sequences could predict HLA-A and HLA-B alleles. These predictions were accurate for most subjects in the first cohort. TCR association rates varied by HLA locus in a later analysis, with DRB1 highest and HLA-C lowest. About 87% or about 30% of the time was how often most TCR beta V segments were productive, according to an earlier analysis.

Looked up from germline, CDR1 is SGHTA and CDR2 is FQGTGA. The junction had 8 bases not matched to a gene; V was cut back by 0 bases and J by 0 bases. The CDR3 runs 19 residues. The PCR had 60 Vbeta and 13 Jbeta primers. The method was immunoSEQ multiplex PCR; TCRdb's version includes in-frame clones alone and lacks a portion of them. This table has roughly 50,000 clones, about four fifths appearing once. Material: PBMCs. This sequence originates from a woman between 18 and 29 years old in good health and CMV-seronegative. The genes are TRBV7-3 and TRBJ2-1; 10 bases fit TRBD2. The chain's CDR3 is CASSLTSGRAGRSYNEQFF. The DNA for the CDR3 is TGTGCCAGCAGCTTAACAAGCGGGAGGGCCGGGCGCTCCTACAATGAGCAGTTCTTC.